The 16 T cell receptor beta chains in this list originate from one sample, sequenced in a study of cytomegalovirus exposure and HLA in healthy donors. The PCR had 60 Vbeta and 13 Jbeta primers. TCRdb's table, derived via immunoSEQ multiplex PCR, lists solely in-frame clones and lacks some. The specimen's table records 45,000 to 55,000 clones. Material for sequencing was PBMCs. These receptor sequences come from a woman in her forties or fifties in good health and CMV-seropositive.

The chain has TRBV5-1 and TRBJ1-4; no clear D gene. The CDR3 runs to 14 residues. CDR1 is SGHRS and CDR2 is YFSETQ in the germline V gene. Trimming removed 4 bases from V and 0 bases from J, with 7 bases in between. The CDR3 nucleotides read TGCGCCAGCAGCGATGCAGCAACTAATGAAAAACTGTTTTTT. It is translated as CASSDAATNEKLFF.

V and J are TRBV7-6 and TRBJ2-1; TRBD2 agrees at 10 bases. With V trimmed by 5 bases and J by 9 bases, 10 bases remained unmatched. Looked up from germline, CDR1 is SGHVS and CDR2 is FNYEAQ. The CDR3 extends over 15 amino acids. CDR3 protein: CASSLTSGGVAEQFF. In nucleotides, the CDR3 is TGTGCCAGCAGCCTCACGAGCGGGGGGGTGGCTGAGCAGTTCTTC. The entire variable domain, with the rest obtained from reference TRBV7-6 and TRBJ2-1, is as follows: GAGVSQSPRYKVTKRGQDVALRCDPISGHVSLYWYRQALGQGPEFLTYFNYEAQQDKSGLPNDRFSAERPEGSISTLTIQRTEQRDSAMYRCASSLTSGGVAEQFFGPGTRLTVL.

The chain links TRBV7-9 to TRBJ2-5, with D perhaps matching TRBD1 (5 bases). V dropped 1 base and J dropped 4 bases, with 7 bases sitting between them. The CDR3 contains 13 residues. Germline V CDR1 and CDR2: SEHNR, FQNEAQ (reference sequence). The CDR3 sequence: CASSLGGLETQYF. DNA for the CDR3: TGTGCCAGCAGCTTAGGGGGCTTAGAGACCCAGTACTTC.

The V call is TRBV9, the J call TRBJ1-1; D not resolved. The CDR3 is made up of 13 amino acids. V dropped 7 bases and J dropped 0 bases, with 10 bases sitting between them. Germline loops: CDR1 SGDLS, CDR2 YYNGEE. CDR3 residues: CASASTVNTEAFF. The CDR3 DNA reads as TGTGCCAGCGCATCCACGGTGAACACTGAAGCTTTCTTT.

The chain employs TRBV30 and TRBJ2-7; D may be TRBD2 (6 bases). The V end was cut by 5 bases, the J end by 0 bases, with 17 bases between. From germline, CDR1 is GTSNPN and CDR2 SVGIG (reference sequence). This CDR3 is 15 amino acids long. The CDR3 is CAWLPGTPGSYEQYF. The CDR3 nucleotides read TGTGCCTGGTTGCCCGGGACTCCCGGCTCCTACGAGCAGTACTTC.

J is TRBJ1-1 and V is TRBV18; 7 nucleotides line up with TRBD1. Germline V lookup: CDR1 KGHSH, CDR2 LQKENI. V lost 4 bases to trimming and J lost 1 base; unmatched junction nucleotides: 6. There are 15 residues in the CDR3. In DNA, the CDR3 is TGTGCCAGCTCACTTCGACAGGGTAGGAACACTGAAGCTTTCTTT. Residues: CASSLRQGRNTEAFF.

The gene calls are TRBV5-4 and TRBJ1-1; D perhaps matches TRBD1 (5 bases). The V gene lost 4 bases and the J gene lost 0 bases, with 7 bases spanning the gap. The CDR3 is 13 amino acids. Germline V CDR1 and CDR2: SGHNT, YYREEE (reference sequence). The CDR3 DNA reads TGTGCCAGCAGCCGGGGGGTGAACACTGAAGCTTTCTTT. Residues: CASSRGVNTEAFF.

This chain connects TRBV5-6 to TRBJ2-2, with D hard to call. CDR3 length: 12 amino acids. Germline V CDR1 and CDR2: SGHDT, YYEEEE. Trimming left V 2 bases short and J 7 bases short, with 6 bases between. CDR3: CASSFGRGELFF. The CDR3 DNA follows: TGTGCCAGCAGCTTTGGGCGCGGGGAGCTGTTTTTT.

V usage is TRBV5-6 and J usage is TRBJ1-5; tentative D call: TRBD1 (5 bases). Trimming took 2 bases from V and 5 from J, leaving 14 bases between them. There are 15 residues in the CDR3. Germline lookup yields CDR1 SGHDT and CDR2 YYEEEE. CDR3 sequence reads: CASSLWGRPYQPQHF. The CDR3, as DNA: TGTGCCAGCAGCTTATGGGGCAGGCCGTATCAGCCCCAGCATTTT.

The gene calls are TRBV5-4 and TRBJ2-7, with 7 nucleotides matching TRBD1. Germline CDR1 and CDR2: SGHNT and YYREEE (reference sequence). V lost 5 bases, J lost 3 bases, and 5 bases stayed unmatched. The CDR3 sequence is 13 residues long. CDR3 nucleotides: TGTGCCAGCAGTTCCGGGACAGTCTACGAGCAGTACTTC. Translation gives CASSSGTVYEQYF.

V and J are TRBV30 and TRBJ1-6; D might be TRBD1 (6 bases). The germline V gene encodes CDR1 GTSNPN and CDR2 SVGIG (reference sequence). This CDR3 contains 15 residues. Trimming cost V 8 bases and J 9 bases, with 23 bases left between them. DNA for the CDR3: TGTGCCGGGACTAGCTGGGGGACACAACTTTCACCCCTCCACTTT. Protein: CAGTSWGTQLSPLHF.

The V and J genes are TRBV6-5 and TRBJ2-3; 7 bases map to TRBD1. The CDR3 totals 15 residues. Unmatched junction bases numbered 8, after V lost 6 bases and J lost 2 bases. Germline values: CDR1 MNHEY, CDR2 SVGAGI. CDR3 sequence: CASRTQGTYTDTQYF. As DNA, the CDR3 is TGTGCCAGCAGAACACAGGGGACCTACACAGATACGCAGTATTTT.

The chain's CDR3 is CASSRSGRGGETQYF. CDR3 DNA sequence: TGCGCCAGCAGTCGTAGCGGGAGAGGTGGGGAGACCCAGTACTTC. This chain joins TRBV10-2 and TRBJ2-5, with 9 bases that match TRBD2. Germline values: CDR1 WSHSY, CDR2 SAAADI. CDR3 length equals 15 residues. Trimming at V came to 5 bases and at J to 5 bases, leaving 9 bases not matched to a gene.

The CDR3 here is CASSLDIWTGRTGELFF. Written as DNA, the CDR3 is TGTGCCAGCAGCTTGGATATTTGGACAGGGCGGACCGGGGAGCTGTTTTTT. The rearrangement links TRBV5-4 to TRBJ2-2, with 8 bases matching TRBD1. This CDR3 region has 17 residues. Germline-derived CDR1 and CDR2 are SGHNT and YYREEE (reference sequence). After removal of 0 bases from V and 5 bases from J, the junction contained 9 bases not matched to a gene. Full variable domain (missing parts from reference TRBV5-4 and TRBJ2-2): ETGVTQSPTHLIKTRGQQVTLRCSSQSGHNTVSWYQQALGQGPQFIFQYYREEENGRGNFPPRFSGLQFPNYSSELNVNALELDDSALYLCASSLDIWTGRTGELFFGEGSRLTVL.

This chain links TRBV15 with TRBJ2-3; possible D gene TRBD1, 6 bases. V was pared by 1 base and J by 3 bases, with 11 bases between. Looked up from germline, CDR1 is LNHNV and CDR2 is YYDKDF (reference sequence). This CDR3 contains 15 residues. In DNA, the CDR3 is TGTGCCACCAGCAGAGCCCAGGGGATTACAGATACGCAGTATTTT. This encodes CATSRAQGITDTQYF.

About this clone itself: The junction shows a germline mismatch at one end, possibly a read error. The identical CDR3 is also encoded by other nucleotide sequences in the sample. The rearrangement links TRBV18 to TRBJ1-4, with a weak D call TRBD1 (5 bases). The CDR3 contains 15 residues. Germline CDR1 reads KGHSH; CDR2 reads LQKENI. As DNA, the CDR3 is TGCGCCAGCTCACCCCAGGGCCGAGTTAATGAAAAACTGTTTTTT. This translates into CASSPQGRVNEKLFF. The entire variable domain, with the rest obtained from reference TRBV18 and TRBJ1-4, is as follows: NAGVMQNPRHLVRRRGQEARLRCSPMKGHSHVYWYRQLPEEGLKFMVYLQKENIIDESGMPKERFSAEFPKEGPSILRIQQVVRGDSAAYFCASSPQGRVNEKLFFGSGTQLSVL.